These 21 T cell receptor beta chains share one sample of origin, sequenced in a study of radiotherapy plus CTLA-4 blockade in lung cancer. Clones were sequenced by immunoSEQ multiplex PCR, and TCRdb holds only the in-frame ones, with some missing. The sample records 70,000 to 90,000 clones, roughly four fifths being singletons. The specimen was peripheral blood, collected from a patient treated with radiotherapy plus ipilimumab. Every receptor here comes from a human donor with non-small cell lung cancer who had stable disease on radiotherapy plus ipilimumab.

This clone was detected only once. The V call is TRBV7-8, the J call TRBJ2-6; weak D call: TRBD2 (6 bases). The CDR3 length is 16 residues. Germline assignment: CDR1 SGHVS and CDR2 FQNEAQ. The V end lost 0 bases, the J end lost 2 bases, and 8 bases lay between the germline ends. DNA for the CDR3: TGTGCCAGCAGCTTAGCCGGAGGGACTGGGGCCAACGTCCTGACTTTC. Encoded protein: CASSLAGGTGANVLTF. Variable domain in full (rest from reference TRBV7-8 and TRBJ2-6): GAGVSQSPRYKVAKRGQDVALRCDPISGHVSLFWYQQALGQGPEFLTYFQNEAQLDKSGLPSDRFFAERPEGSVSTLKIQRTQQEDSAVYLCASSLAGGTGANVLTFGAGSRLTVL.

The rearrangement joins TRBV19 to TRBJ2-3; D is unclear. CDR1 is LNHDA, CDR2 SQIVND, per germline (reference sequence). Between the trimmed V and J ends, which lost 3 bases and 2 bases, there was a span of 12 bases. The CDR3 extends over 15 amino acids. The CDR3 spells CASSISRINTDTQYF. The CDR3 nucleotides are TGTGCCAGTAGTATCAGTCGGATCAACACAGATACGCAGTATTTT.

The V call is TRBV30, the J call TRBJ2-7, with 10 bases that match TRBD2. The CDR3 length is 14 residues. The trim removed 3 bases at V and 3 bases at J, leaving 5 bases unmatched. The germline CDR1 and CDR2 sequences are GTSNPN and SVGIG (reference sequence). CDR3 coding DNA: TGTGCCTGGAGCAGCGGGGGGGCCCTCTACGAGCAGTACTTC. Its translation is CAWSSGGALYEQYF.

The V gene is TRBV4-2, the J gene TRBJ2-3; 10 bases are shared with TRBD2. The CDR3 runs 18 residues. Trimming at V came to 2 bases and at J to 1 base, leaving 9 bases not matched to a gene. CDR1 and CDR2 (germline): LGHNA, YNFKEQ. This CDR3 reads CASSQFRTSGSRTDTQYF. The CDR3 DNA sequence: TGTGCCAGCAGCCAATTTCGGACTAGCGGATCCCGCACAGATACGCAGTATTTT.

The chain has TRBV7-9 and TRBJ1-2; no clear D gene. Between the trimmed V and J ends, which lost 3 bases and 8 bases, there was a span of 10 bases. The CDR3 covers 12 residues. Germline CDR1 and CDR2: SEHNR and FQNEAQ (reference sequence). CDR3 in DNA: TGTGCCAGCAGCTTGTCTACAGCCGGCTACACCTTC. Its translation: CASSLSTAGYTF. The entire variable domain, with the rest obtained from reference TRBV7-9 and TRBJ1-2, is as follows: DTGVSQNPRHKITKRGQNVTFRCDPISEHNRLYWYRQTLGQGPEFLTYFQNEAQLEKSRLLSDRFSAERPKGSFSTLEIQRTEQGDSAMYLCASSLSTAGYTFGSGTRLTVV.

The chain has TRBV11-1 and TRBJ2-7, with 12 bases fitting TRBD2. Unmatched junction bases numbered 4, after V lost 5 bases and J lost 2 bases. CDR3 length equals 15 residues. Germline V CDR1 and CDR2: SGHAT, FQDESV (reference sequence). CDR3 amino acids: CASSPGLAGPYEQYF. The CDR3 DNA reads TGTGCCAGCAGCCCTGGACTAGCGGGGCCCTACGAGCAGTACTTC.

This clone appeared once. V gene TRBV5-1 combines with J gene TRBJ2-5, with TRBD1 matching 7 bases. The CDR3 length is 13 residues. Germline loops: CDR1 SGHRS, CDR2 YFSETQ. V was clipped by 3 bases and J by 7 bases; unmatched bases: 6. The CDR3 is CASSSGQDRTQYF. The CDR3 region has the DNA TGCGCCAGCAGCTCTGGACAGGACAGGACCCAGTACTTC.

The gene calls are TRBV11-2 and TRBJ2-5; 8 bases match TRBD1. The CDR3 length is 18 residues. V lost 7 bases and J lost 2; bases outside the gene matches: 18. Germline CDR1 SGHAT, CDR2 FQNNGV. The CDR3: CASKNRGRTGLGQETQYF. In nucleotides, the CDR3 is TGTGCCAGCAAAAATAGGGGACGGACAGGGCTTGGGCAAGAGACCCAGTACTTC.

J is TRBJ2-1 and V is TRBV20-1, with D hard to call. Trimming took 6 bases from V and 10 from J, leaving 10 bases between them. Germline loops: CDR1 DFQATT, CDR2 SNEGSKA (reference sequence). The CDR3 runs to 10 residues. The CDR3 DNA follows: TGCAGTGCGAGACCCTGGGAGCAGTTCTTC. Its protein is CSARPWEQFF.

This clone was picked up a small number of times. The rearrangement uses TRBV28 and TRBJ2-7, with D perhaps given as TRBD1 or TRBD2 (5 bases each). V was pared by 4 bases and J by 3 bases, with 16 bases between. Germline V CDR1 and CDR2: MDHEN, SYDVKM. The CDR3 has 15 amino acids. CDR3 amino acids: CASSSAGTQDYEQYF. Here the CDR3 DNA reads TGTGCCAGCAGTTCCGCCGGGACCCAAGACTACGAGCAGTACTTC.

This clone was counted a few times. The genes are TRBV18 and TRBJ2-3, with 7 bases that match TRBD2. V shed 4 bases, J shed 2 bases, and the junction held 6 bases outside the gene matches. The CDR3 has 15 residues. Germline V lookup: CDR1 KGHSH, CDR2 LQKENI. The CDR3 sequence is CASSLAGVPTDTQYF. CDR3 nucleotides: TGTGCCAGCTCACTGGCGGGAGTTCCCACAGATACGCAGTATTTT.

V gene TRBV28 combines with J gene TRBJ1-6, with a tentative D call TRBD1 (6 bases). V was cut by 6 bases and J by 7 bases, with 10 bases left in between. This CDR3 is built from 13 residues. CDR1 and CDR2 (germline): MDHEN, SYDVKM. In DNA, the CDR3 is TGTGCCAGCAGGAGACAGGAGAATTCACCCCTCCACTTT. Its translation: CASRRQENSPLHF. Full variable domain (outside the CDR3, taken from reference TRBV28 and TRBJ1-6): DVKVTQSSRYLVKRTGEKVFLECVQDMDHENMFWYRQDPGLGLRLIYFSYDVKMKEKGDIPEGYSVSREKKERFSLILESASTNQTSMYLCASRRQENSPLHFGNGTRLTVT.

Here the CDR3 reads CASSPQERLNTGELFF. Written as DNA, the CDR3 is TGCGCCAGCAGCCCTCAGGAGCGGTTGAACACCGGGGAGCTGTTTTTT. This chain connects TRBV4-1 to TRBJ2-2; the D gene is possibly TRBD2 (5 bases). Germline CDR1 reads MGHRA; CDR2 reads YSYEKL. This CDR3 has 16 amino acids. Trimming shortened V by 4 bases and J by 1 base, and 13 bases separated the two germline ends.

The chain has TRBV7-2 and TRBJ2-3; D is unclear. CDR3 length: 16 residues. The germline gives CDR1 SGHTA, CDR2 FQGNSA. Trimming stripped 2 bases from V and 2 bases from J, with 14 bases between. In DNA form, the CDR3 reads TGTGCCAGCAGCTTAAGGCCCGTCGGAATCACAGATACGCAGTATTTT. Translating gives CASSLRPVGITDTQYF.

The chain has TRBV18 and TRBJ1-1; no clear D gene. The CDR3 runs 13 residues. Per germline, CDR1 KGHSH and CDR2 LQKENI. V shed 1 base and J shed 0 bases, with 3 bases lying between them. This chain's CDR3 is CASSPQVNTEAFF. CDR3 nucleotide sequence: TGTGCCAGCTCACCACAGGTGAACACTGAAGCTTTCTTT.

This chain links TRBV19 with TRBJ1-3; D not certain. Germline-derived CDR1 and CDR2 are LNHDA and SQIVND (reference sequence). V dropped 3 bases and J dropped 0 bases, with 18 bases sitting between them. This CDR3 has 18 residues. In DNA, the CDR3 is TGTGCCAGTAGTATCTTCCCCCCACGCCAAGGCTCTGGAAACACCATATATTTT. Its protein is CASSIFPPRQGSGNTIYF.

This clone was seen once. The rearrangement links TRBV2 to TRBJ2-7; tentatively, D is TRBD2 (6 bases). Germline CDR1 SNHLY, CDR2 FYNNEI. V lost 6 bases, J lost 2 bases, and 11 bases lay in between. The CDR3 length is 13 residues. CDR3 sequence: CASRWGVAYEQYF. Here the CDR3 DNA reads TGTGCCAGCAGGTGGGGGGTGGCCTACGAGCAGTACTTC.

This chain joins TRBV12-1 and TRBJ2-3. TRBV12-1 is noted as a pseudogene. This CDR3 region has 18 residues. The CDR3 is CASSPLVGADTVTDTQYF. DNA of the CDR3: TGTGCCAGCAGCCCCCTCGTGGGCGCGGATACTGTCACAGATACGCAGTATTTT.

The chain combines TRBV10-1 with TRBJ2-1, with 9 positions matching TRBD2. The CDR3 totals 15 residues. The germline V gene encodes CDR1 WNHNN and CDR2 SYGVQD (reference sequence). J was trimmed by 0 bases and V by 5 bases; bases with no gene match: 2. In DNA form, the CDR3 reads TGCGCCAGCAGTCCGACTAGCGGCTCCTACAATGAGCAGTTCTTC. It is translated as CASSPTSGSYNEQFF.

The chain has TRBV9 and TRBJ2-1; 11 bases match TRBD2. With 0 bases clipped from V and 7 bases from J, the junction kept 3 bases outside the gene matches. Germline V gene sequence: CDR1 SGDLS, CDR2 YYNGEE. The CDR3 spans 15 residues. DNA for the CDR3: TGTGCCAGCAGCGTAGGTGCTAGCGGGAGGAATGAGCAGTTCTTC. It encodes CASSVGASGRNEQFF.

V gene TRBV4-2 combines with J gene TRBJ2-7, with D possibly called TRBD1 or TRBD2 (5 bases each). Trimming pared 1 base from V and 7 bases from J, leaving 11 bases between. CDR1 and CDR2 from the germline V gene are LGHNA and YNFKEQ. The CDR3 runs 13 residues. In DNA, the CDR3 is TGTGCCAGCAGCCAAGTCCTAGCAGGGGAGCAGTACTTC. It specifies CASSQVLAGEQYF.